The clone carrying this T cell receptor beta chain was observed a few times. Its target is not known. This record belongs to a study of post-analysis software for immune sequencing data. Study results and caveats: In multiple sclerosis, normalized Chao1 diversity was significantly below that of controls. Samples from one preparation batch, clustered by F measure, grouped strongly together.

Incorporated into the TCR beta cDNA libraries were unique molecular identifiers, which served to reduce PCR and sequencing biases. From roughly 1 to 10 million T cells, 400,000 to 600,000 cDNA molecules were obtained. From the PCR reads, TCRdb called clonotypes with MiXCR, one entry per CDR3 protein. The sample includes hundreds of thousands of distinct CDR3 sequences, less than 35% of them seen just once. This TCR derives from a girl between 10 and 17 years old with multiple sclerosis. The sequencing input was blood.

Written as DNA, the CDR3 is TGCAGTGCTAGAGATTCCGACAGGGTATCCTACGAGCAGTACTTC. It specifies CSARDSDRVSYEQYF. The V call is TRBV20-1, the J call TRBJ2-7; TRBD1 aligns across 7 bases. V gave up 0 bases and J gave up 1 base; unmatched junction bases: 6. The CDR3 totals 15 residues. Germline V gives CDR1 DFQATT, CDR2 SNEGSKA (reference sequence).